A selection of T cell receptor beta chains follows, all from one sample in a study of regulatory T cells in long-lasting Graves disease. MiXCR, applied by TCRdb to the multiplex PCR reads, yields one record per CDR3 protein. This sample has around 340,000 distinct CDR3 sequences, with around a fifth found just once. The material was peripheral blood mononuclear cells (PBMCs), obtained when the disease was refractory, from a patient treated with antithyroid drugs. The receptors were gathered from a female donor with Graves disease. Each CDR3 is given with its conserved first and last residue. The order of the fields is V gene, J gene, D gene, clone size, CDR3 DNA, CDR3 protein. The D gene is left open where the match is weak. Expanded clones get a size class; other rows say once, few or many, or leave the size out.

>TRBV27|TRBJ1-5|TRBD1|many
TGTGCCAGCAGTTCAGACAGGGTACGTCAGCCCCAGCATTTT
CASSSDRVRQPQHF
>TRBV7-6|TRBJ2-1|TRBD2|few
TGTGCCAGCGCTCGCGGGAGGGGGAGCTCCTACAATGAGCAGTTCTTC
CASARGRGSSYNEQFF
>TRBV5-1|TRBJ2-7|TRBD1|few
TGCGCCAGCAGCTTGGGTGGGACAGGGTCCTTTCCCTACGAGCAGTACTTC
CASSLGGTGSFPYEQYF
>TRBV6-1|TRBJ2-5|-|many
TGTGCCAGCAGGGTCCTGCCAAAAGAGACCCAGTACTTC
CASRVLPKETQYF
>TRBV19|TRBJ1-4|-|few
TGTGCCAGTAGTCTTCGGTCTCGTTCGACTAATGAAAAACTGTTTTTT
CASSLRSRSTNEKLFF
>TRBV30|TRBJ1-1|-|-
TGTGCCTGGAGTGTCATCCCCGGGGGGACCGAAAACACTGAAGCTTTCTTT
CAWSVIPGGTENTEAFF
>TRBV3-1|TRBJ1-1|-|many
TGTGCCAGCAGCCGGAGTAACACTGAAGCTTTCTTT
CASSRSNTEAFF
>TRBV28|TRBJ2-7|-|many
TGTGCCAGCCGAACAGCCTACGAGCAGTACTTC
CASRTAYEQYF
>TRBV5-1|TRBJ2-7|TRBD1|-
TGCGCCAGCAGTTCCACAGGGGAGTCCTACGAGCAGTACTTC
CASSSTGESYEQYF
>TRBV28|TRBJ2-1|TRBD2|-
TGTGCCAGCAGCTCCCCCCCAGCGGGAGGGTATGAGCAGTTCTTC
CASSSPPAGGYEQFF
>TRBV10-3|TRBJ1-5|-|-
TGTGCCATCAGTGAGTCGAGGGGGGGTGGCAATCAGCCCCAGCATTTT
CAISESRGGGNQPQHF
>TRBV20-1|TRBJ1-1|-|many
TGCAGTGCTAGAGATCCAGGGCTGGGCACTGAAGCTTTCTTT
CSARDPGLGTEAFF
>TRBV7-9|TRBJ1-5|TRBD1|few
TGTGCCAGCCAGACAGGGGGCCAGCCCCAGCATTTT
CASQTGGQPQHF
>TRBV28|TRBJ2-7|-|few
TGTGCCAGCAGTAGCCTCGCAGACAGTGCCGACGAGCAGTACTTC
CASSSLADSADEQYF
>TRBV12-5|TRBJ1-1|-|many
TGTGCTAGTGGTTTGGTACTGGGTGTTCAGGGTAACACTGAAGCTTTCTTT
CASGLVLGVQGNTEAFF
>TRBV4-1|TRBJ1-4|TRBD1|-
TGCGCCAGCAGCCGTAGGGACAGGCGAATTCTTAGAACTAATGAAAAACTGTTTTTT
CASSRRDRRILRTNEKLFF
>TRBV28|TRBJ2-5|-|many
TGTGCCAGCAGACCGATCCTTCAAGAGACCCAGTACTTC
CASRPILQETQYF
>TRBV6-1|TRBJ1-1|-|few
TGTGCCAGCAGGGAACAGGGCGAGGGGAGCACTGAAGCTTTCTTT
CASREQGEGSTEAFF
>TRBV12-3/TRBV12-4|TRBJ2-2|-|many
TGTGCCAGCAGTTTCGGCGACAGTAACACCGGGGAGCTGTTTTTT
CASSFGDSNTGELFF
>TRBV6-9|TRBJ1-1|-|-
TGTGCCAGCAGTTACCCCGGGGTTCAGGCAGCTTTCTTT
CASSYPGVQAAFF
>TRBV20-1|TRBJ2-7|-|few
TGCAGTGCTCGCGGACGGGACGAGCAGTACTTC
CSARGRDEQYF